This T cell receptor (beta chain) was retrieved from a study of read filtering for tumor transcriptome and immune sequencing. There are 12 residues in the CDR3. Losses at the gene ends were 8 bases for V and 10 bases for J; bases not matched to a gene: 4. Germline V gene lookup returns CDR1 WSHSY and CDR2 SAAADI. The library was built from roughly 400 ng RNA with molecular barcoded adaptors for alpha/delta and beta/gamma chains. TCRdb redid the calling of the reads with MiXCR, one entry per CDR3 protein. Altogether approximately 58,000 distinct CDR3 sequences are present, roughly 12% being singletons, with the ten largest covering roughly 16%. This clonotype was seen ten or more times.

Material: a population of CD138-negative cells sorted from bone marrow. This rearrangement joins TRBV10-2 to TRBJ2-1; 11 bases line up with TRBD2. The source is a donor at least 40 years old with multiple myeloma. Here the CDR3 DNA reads TGCGCCAGCGTAGCGGGGGGGCGGGAGCAGTTCTTC. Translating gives CASVAGGREQFF.